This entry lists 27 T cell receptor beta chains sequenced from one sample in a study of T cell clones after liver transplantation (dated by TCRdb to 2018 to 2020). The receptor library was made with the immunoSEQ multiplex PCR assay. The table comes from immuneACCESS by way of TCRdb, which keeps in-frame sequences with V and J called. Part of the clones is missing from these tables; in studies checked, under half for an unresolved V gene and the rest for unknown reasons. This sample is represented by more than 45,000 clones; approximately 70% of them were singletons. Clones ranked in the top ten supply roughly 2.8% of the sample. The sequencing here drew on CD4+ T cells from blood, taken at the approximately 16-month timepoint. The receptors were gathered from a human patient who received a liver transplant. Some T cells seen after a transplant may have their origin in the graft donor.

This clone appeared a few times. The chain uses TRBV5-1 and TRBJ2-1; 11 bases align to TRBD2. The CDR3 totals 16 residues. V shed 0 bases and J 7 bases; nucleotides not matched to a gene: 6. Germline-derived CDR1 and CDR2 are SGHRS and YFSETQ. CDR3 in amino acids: CASSLEVSGRVNEQFF. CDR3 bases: TGCGCCAGCAGCTTGGAAGTTAGCGGGAGGGTAAATGAGCAGTTCTTC.

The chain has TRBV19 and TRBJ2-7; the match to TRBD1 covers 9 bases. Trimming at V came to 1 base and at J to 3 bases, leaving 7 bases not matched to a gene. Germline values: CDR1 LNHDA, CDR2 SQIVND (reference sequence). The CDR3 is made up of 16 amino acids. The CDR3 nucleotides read TGTGCCAGTAGTATAGGCGACAGGGGGACTGGCTACGAGCAGTACTTC. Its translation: CASSIGDRGTGYEQYF. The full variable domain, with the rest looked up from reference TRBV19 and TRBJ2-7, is DGGITQSPKYLFRKEGQNVTLSCEQNLNHDAMYWYRQDPGQGLRLIYYSQIVNDFQKGDIAEGYSVSREKKESFPLTVTSAQKNPTAFYLCASSIGDRGTGYEQYFGPGTRLTVT.

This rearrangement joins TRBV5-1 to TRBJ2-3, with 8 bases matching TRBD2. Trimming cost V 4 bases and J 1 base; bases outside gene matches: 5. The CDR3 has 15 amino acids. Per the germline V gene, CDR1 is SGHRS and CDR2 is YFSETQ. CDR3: CASSEAGDRTDTQYF. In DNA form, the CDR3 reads TGCGCCAGCAGCGAAGCGGGGGACCGCACAGATACGCAGTATTTT.

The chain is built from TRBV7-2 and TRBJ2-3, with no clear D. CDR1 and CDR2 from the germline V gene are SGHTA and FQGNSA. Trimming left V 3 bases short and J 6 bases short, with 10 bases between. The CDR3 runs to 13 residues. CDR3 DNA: TGTGCCAGCAGCTTTGATCCGAGGGATACGCAGTATTTT. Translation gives CASSFDPRDTQYF.

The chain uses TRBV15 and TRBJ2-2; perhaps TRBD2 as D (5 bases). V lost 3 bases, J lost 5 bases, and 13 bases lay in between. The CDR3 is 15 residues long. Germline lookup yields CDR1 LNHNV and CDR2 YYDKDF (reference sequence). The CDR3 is CATSRNSEGTGELFF. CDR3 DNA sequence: TGTGCCACCAGCAGGAATTCTGAGGGTACCGGGGAGCTGTTTTTT.

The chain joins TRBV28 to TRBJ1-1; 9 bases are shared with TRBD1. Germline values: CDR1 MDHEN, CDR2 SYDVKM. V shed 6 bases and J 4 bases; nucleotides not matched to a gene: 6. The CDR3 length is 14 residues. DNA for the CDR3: TGTGCCAGCAGGCCGGGACAGGGATTCACTGAAGCTTTCTTT. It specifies CASRPGQGFTEAFF.

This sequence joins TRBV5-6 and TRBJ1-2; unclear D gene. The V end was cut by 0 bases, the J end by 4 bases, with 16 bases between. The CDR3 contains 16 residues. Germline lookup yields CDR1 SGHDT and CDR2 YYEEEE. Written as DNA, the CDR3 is TGTGCCAGCAGCTTGGGTCGAGGGAGGCATGGCTATGGCTACACCTTC. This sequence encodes CASSLGRGRHGYGYTF.

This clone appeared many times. In nucleotides, the CDR3 is TGTGCCAGCAGCTTAGAAGGGGGCACGGACACTGAAGCTTTCTTT. Translation: CASSLEGGTDTEAFF. The rearrangement links TRBV7-7 to TRBJ1-1, with 7 positions matching TRBD1. The germline CDR1 and CDR2 sequences are SSHAT and FNYEAQ (reference sequence). CDR3 length: 15 residues. Trimming removed 1 base from V and 3 bases from J; junction bases left unmatched: 5.

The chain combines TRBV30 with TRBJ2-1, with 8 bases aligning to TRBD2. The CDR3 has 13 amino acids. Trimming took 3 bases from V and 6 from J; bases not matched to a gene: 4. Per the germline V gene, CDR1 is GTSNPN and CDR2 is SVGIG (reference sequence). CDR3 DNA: TGTGCCTGGAGCCTAGCGGGTGGCAATGAGCAGTTCTTC. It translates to CAWSLAGGNEQFF.

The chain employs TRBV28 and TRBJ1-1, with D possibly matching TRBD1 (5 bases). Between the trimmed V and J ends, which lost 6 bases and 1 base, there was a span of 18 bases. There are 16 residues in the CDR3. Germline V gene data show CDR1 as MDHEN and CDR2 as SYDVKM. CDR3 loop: CASRPLKAQGNTEAFF. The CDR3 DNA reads TGTGCCAGCAGACCCCTTAAGGCCCAGGGGAACACTGAAGCTTTCTTT.

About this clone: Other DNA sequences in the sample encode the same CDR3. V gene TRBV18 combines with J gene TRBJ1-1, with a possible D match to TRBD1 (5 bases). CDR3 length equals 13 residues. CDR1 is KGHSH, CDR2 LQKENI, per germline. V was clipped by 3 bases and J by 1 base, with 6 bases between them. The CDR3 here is CASSPGQNTEAFF. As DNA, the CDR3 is TGTGCCAGCTCACCCGGACAGAACACTGAAGCTTTCTTT.

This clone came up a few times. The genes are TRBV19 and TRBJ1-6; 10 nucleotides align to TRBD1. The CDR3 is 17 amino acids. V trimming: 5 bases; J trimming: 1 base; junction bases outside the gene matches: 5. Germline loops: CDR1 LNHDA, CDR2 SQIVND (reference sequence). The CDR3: CASSDGQGDSYNSPLHF. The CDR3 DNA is TGTGCCAGTAGTGACGGACAGGGGGATTCCTATAATTCACCCCTCCACTTT.

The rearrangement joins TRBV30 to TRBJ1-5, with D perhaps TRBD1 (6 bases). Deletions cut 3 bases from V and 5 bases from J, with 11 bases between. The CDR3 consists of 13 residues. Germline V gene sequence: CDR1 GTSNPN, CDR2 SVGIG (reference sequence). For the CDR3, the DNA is TGTGCCTGGAGAGAGGGGGGCGATCAGCCCCAGCATTTT. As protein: CAWREGGDQPQHF.

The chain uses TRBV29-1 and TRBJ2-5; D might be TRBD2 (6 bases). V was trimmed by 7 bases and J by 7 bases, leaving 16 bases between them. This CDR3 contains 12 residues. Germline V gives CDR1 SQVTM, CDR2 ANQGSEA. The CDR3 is CSGAEGAGTQYF. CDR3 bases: TGCAGCGGCGCGGAGGGTGCAGGGACCCAGTACTTC. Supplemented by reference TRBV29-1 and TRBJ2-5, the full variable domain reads SAVISQKPSRDICQRGTSLTIQCQVDSQVTMMFWYRQQPGQSLTLIATANQGSEATYESGFVIDKFPISRPNLTFSTLTVSNMSPEDSSIYLCSGAEGAGTQYFGPGTRLLVL.

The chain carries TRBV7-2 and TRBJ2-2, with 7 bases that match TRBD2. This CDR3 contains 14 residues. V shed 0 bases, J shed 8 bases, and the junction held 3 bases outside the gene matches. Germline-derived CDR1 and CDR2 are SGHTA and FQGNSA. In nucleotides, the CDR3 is TGTGCCAGCAGCTTAGCGGGAGGGCCTGGGGAGCTGTTTTTT. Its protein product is CASSLAGGPGELFF.

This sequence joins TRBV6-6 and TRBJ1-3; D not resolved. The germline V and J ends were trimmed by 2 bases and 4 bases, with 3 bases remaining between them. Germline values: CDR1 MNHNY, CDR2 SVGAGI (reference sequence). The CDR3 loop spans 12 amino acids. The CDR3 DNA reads TGTGCCAGCAGTTACGAAGGAAACACCATATATTTT. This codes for CASSYEGNTIYF.

The CDR3, as DNA: TGCGCCAGCAGCTTGCTGACAGGGGTCACAGATACGCAGTATTTT. It codes for CASSLLTGVTDTQYF. The chain has TRBV5-1 and TRBJ2-3, with 8 bases that match TRBD1. V was clipped by 1 base and J by 2 bases; unmatched bases: 3. Germline values: CDR1 SGHRS, CDR2 YFSETQ. The CDR3 is 15 amino acids.

The CDR3 sequence is CSVATGPQETQYF. For the CDR3, the DNA is TGCAGCGTCGCAACAGGGCCTCAAGAGACCCAGTACTTC. The chain uses TRBV29-1 and TRBJ2-5; maybe TRBD1 (6 bases). The CDR3 extends over 13 amino acids. Trimming stripped 6 bases from V and 2 bases from J, with 13 bases between. The germline gives CDR1 SQVTM, CDR2 ANQGSEA.

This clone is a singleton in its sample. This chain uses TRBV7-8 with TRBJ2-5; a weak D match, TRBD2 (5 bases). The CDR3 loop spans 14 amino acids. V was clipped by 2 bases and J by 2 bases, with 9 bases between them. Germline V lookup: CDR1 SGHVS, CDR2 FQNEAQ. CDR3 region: CASSLSGRQETQYF. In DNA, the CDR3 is TGTGCCAGCAGCTTATCGGGGAGACAAGAGACCCAGTACTTC.

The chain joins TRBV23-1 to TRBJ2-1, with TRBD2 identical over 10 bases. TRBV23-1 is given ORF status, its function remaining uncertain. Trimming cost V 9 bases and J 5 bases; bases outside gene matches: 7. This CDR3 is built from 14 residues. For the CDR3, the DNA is TGCGCCAGGCCCCTAGCGGGGGTCAACAATGAGCAGTTCTTC. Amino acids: CARPLAGVNNEQFF.

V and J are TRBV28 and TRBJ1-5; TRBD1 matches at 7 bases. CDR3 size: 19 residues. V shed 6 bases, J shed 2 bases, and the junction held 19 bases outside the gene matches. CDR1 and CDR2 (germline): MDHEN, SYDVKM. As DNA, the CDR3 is TGTGCCAGCAGCGCAGTGAGATTACAGGGGAGAAGGGGCAATCAGCCCCAGCATTTT. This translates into CASSAVRLQGRRGNQPQHF.

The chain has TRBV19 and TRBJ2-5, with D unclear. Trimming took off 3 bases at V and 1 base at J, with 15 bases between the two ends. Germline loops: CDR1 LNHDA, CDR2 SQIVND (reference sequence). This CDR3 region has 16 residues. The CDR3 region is CASSMGVGRFQETQYF. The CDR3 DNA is TGTGCCAGTAGTATGGGTGTTGGGCGGTTCCAAGAGACCCAGTACTTC.

The CDR3 loop is CAWRGAGNTGELFF. For the CDR3, the DNA is TGTGCCTGGAGAGGAGCGGGAAACACCGGGGAGCTGTTTTTT. The rearrangement uses TRBV30 and TRBJ2-2, with TRBD2 matching 7 bases. V was clipped by 3 bases and J by 2 bases; unmatched bases: 3. Germline V gives CDR1 GTSNPN, CDR2 SVGIG (reference sequence). The CDR3 covers 14 residues.

The CDR3 spells CAISPGTGVSNQPQHF. CDR3 nucleotide sequence: TGTGCCATCAGTCCCGGGACAGGAGTAAGCAATCAGCCCCAGCATTTT. The genes are TRBV10-3 and TRBJ1-5; 8 bases match TRBD1. Germline CDR1 is ENHRY and CDR2 is SYGVKD. With 5 bases clipped from V and 1 base from J, the junction kept 7 bases outside the gene matches. CDR3 length equals 16 residues.

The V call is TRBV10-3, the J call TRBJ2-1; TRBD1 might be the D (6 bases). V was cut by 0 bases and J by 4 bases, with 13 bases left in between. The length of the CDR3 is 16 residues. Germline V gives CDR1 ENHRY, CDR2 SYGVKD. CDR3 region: CAISESGAPRYNEQFF. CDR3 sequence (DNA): TGTGCCATCAGTGAGTCGGGGGCCCCAAGATACAATGAGCAGTTCTTC.

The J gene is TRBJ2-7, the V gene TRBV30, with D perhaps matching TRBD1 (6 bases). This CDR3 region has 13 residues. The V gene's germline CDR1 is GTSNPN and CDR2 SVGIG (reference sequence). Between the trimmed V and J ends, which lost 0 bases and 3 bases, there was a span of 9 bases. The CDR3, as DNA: TGTGCCTGGAGTGTACAGACAGGCTACGAGCAGTACGTC. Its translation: CAWSVQTGYEQYV.

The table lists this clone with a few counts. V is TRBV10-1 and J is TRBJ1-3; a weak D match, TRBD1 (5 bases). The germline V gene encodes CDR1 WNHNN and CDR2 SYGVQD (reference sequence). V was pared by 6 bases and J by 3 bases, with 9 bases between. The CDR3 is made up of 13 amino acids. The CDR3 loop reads CASSQTDGNTIYF. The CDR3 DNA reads TGCGCCAGCAGCCAGACAGATGGAAACACCATATATTTT.